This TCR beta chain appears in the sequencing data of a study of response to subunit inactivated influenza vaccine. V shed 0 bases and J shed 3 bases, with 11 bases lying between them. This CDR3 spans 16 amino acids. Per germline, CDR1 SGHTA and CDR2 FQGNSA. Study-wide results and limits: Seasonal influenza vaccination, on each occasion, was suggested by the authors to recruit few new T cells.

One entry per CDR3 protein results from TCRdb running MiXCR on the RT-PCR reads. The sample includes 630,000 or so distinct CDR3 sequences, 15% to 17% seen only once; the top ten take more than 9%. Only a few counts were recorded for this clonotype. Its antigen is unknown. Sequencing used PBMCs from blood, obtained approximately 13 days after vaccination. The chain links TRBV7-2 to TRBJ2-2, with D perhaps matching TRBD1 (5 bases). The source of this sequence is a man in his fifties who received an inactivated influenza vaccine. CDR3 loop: CASSLAVRVDTGELFF. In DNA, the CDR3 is TGTGCCAGCAGCTTAGCGGTCAGGGTGGACACCGGGGAGCTGTTTTTT. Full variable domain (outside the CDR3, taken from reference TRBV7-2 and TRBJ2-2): GAGVSQSPSNKVTEKGKDVELRCDPISGHTALYWYRQSLGQGLEFLIYFQGNSAPDKSGLPSDRFSAERTGGSVSTLTIQRTQQEDSAVYLCASSLAVRVDTGELFFGEGSRLTVL.